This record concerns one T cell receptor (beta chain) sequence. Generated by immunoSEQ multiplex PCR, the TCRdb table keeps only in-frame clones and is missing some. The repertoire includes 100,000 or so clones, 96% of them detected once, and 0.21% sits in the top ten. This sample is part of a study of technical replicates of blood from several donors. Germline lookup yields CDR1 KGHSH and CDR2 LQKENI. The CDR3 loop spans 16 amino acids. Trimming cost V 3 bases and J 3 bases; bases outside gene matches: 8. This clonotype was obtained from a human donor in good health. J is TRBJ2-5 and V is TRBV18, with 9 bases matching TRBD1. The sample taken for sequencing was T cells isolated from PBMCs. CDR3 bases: TGTGCCAGCTCACCCATGTCAACAGGGGGCGAAGAGACCCAGTACTTC. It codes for CASSPMSTGGEETQYF.